This T cell receptor beta chain was sequenced during a study of memory CD4+ T cells and cytomegalovirus serostatus. Per the original methods: Out-of-frame sequences were removed, leaving a few million distinct TCRbeta sequences. Profiled with immunoSEQ multiplex PCR; TCRdb holds only in-frame clones, not every one. For V, J and clone size, that table is used; D and trimming come from the DNA. The sample has around 50,000 clones; 78% are singletons. Single viable CD3+CD4+CD8-CD45RO+ cells were sorted as the memory CD4+ T cells. The germline V and J ends were trimmed by 3 bases and 2 bases, with 11 bases remaining between them. The length of the CDR3 is 14 residues. Per germline, CDR1 LNHDA and CDR2 SQIVND (reference sequence).

This TCR came from an adult in good health and CMV-seronegative. Sequencing input: memory CD4+ T cells from blood. The rearrangement joins TRBV19 to TRBJ2-7, with unresolved D. The DNA for the CDR3 is TGTGCCAGTAGTATGCAGGACGGACCCTACGAGCAGTACTTC. It yields the protein CASSMQDGPYEQYF.